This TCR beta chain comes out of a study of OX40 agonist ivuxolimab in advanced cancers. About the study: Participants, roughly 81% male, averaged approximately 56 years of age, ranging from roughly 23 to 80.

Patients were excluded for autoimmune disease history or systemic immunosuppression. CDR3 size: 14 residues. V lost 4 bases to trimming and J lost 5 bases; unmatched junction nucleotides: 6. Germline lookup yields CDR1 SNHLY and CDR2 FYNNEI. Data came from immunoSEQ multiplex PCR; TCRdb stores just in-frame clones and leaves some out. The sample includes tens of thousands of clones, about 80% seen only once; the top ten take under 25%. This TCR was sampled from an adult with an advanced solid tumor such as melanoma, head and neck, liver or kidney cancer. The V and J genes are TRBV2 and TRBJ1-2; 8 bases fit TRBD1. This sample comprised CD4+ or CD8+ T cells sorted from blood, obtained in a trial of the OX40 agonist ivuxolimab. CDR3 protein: CASSGAGGLYGYTF. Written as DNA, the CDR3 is TGTGCCAGCAGTGGAGCAGGGGGCTTGTATGGCTACACCTTC.